The present T cell receptor beta chain was sequenced within a study of T cell responses to AZD1222 COVID-19 vaccine. Study results and limitations: Spike-specific TCR depth and breadth grew after two AZD1222 doses. Nearly half of spike-specific TCRs reportedly target unmutated variant regions.

With respect to this clone: Its specificity is unknown.

Repertoires were generated with immunoSEQ multiplex PCR, while TCRdb's copy carries only in-frame clones and drops some. The data hold 130,000 or so clones, with about 89% observed a single time. Looked up from germline, CDR1 is SGHRS and CDR2 is YFSETQ. V lost 4 bases to trimming and J lost 0 bases, with 16 bases between them. The CDR3 loop spans 17 amino acids. Sequencing was performed on peripheral blood, taken 28 days after the second dose of the MenACWY control vaccine. This TCR was sampled from an adult who received the MenACWY meningococcal vaccine as a control. The chain has TRBV5-1 and TRBJ2-2; D possibly corresponds to TRBD1 (6 bases). CDR3 bases: TGCGCCAGCAGCGTGGGGGCTTCGCCCGCGAACACCGGGGAGCTGTTTTTT. It yields the protein CASSVGASPANTGELFF.